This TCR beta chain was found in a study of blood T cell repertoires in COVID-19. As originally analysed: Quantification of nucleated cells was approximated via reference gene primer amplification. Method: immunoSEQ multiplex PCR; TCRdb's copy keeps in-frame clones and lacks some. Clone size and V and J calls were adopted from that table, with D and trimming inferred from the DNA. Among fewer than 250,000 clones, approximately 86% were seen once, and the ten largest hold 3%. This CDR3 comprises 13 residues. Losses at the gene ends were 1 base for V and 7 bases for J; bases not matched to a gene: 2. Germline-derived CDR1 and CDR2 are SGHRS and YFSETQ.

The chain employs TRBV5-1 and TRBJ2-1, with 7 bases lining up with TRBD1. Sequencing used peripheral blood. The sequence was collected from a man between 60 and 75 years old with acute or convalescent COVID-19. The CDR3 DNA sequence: TGCGCCAGCAGCTTGACAGGGGAGAATGAGCAGTTCTTC. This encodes CASSLTGENEQFF.